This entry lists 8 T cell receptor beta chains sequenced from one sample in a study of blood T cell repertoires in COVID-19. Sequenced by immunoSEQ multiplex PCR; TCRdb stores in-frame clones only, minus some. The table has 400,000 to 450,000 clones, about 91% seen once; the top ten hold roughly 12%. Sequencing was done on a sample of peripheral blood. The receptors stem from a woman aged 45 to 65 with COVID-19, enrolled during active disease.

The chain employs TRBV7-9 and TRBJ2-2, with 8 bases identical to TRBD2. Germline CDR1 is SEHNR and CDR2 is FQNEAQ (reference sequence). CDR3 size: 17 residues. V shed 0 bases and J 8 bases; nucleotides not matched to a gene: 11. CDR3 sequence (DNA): TGTGCCAGCAGCTTAGCGCGAACTAGCGGAGACCCGGGGGAGCTGTTTTTT. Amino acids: CASSLARTSGDPGELFF.

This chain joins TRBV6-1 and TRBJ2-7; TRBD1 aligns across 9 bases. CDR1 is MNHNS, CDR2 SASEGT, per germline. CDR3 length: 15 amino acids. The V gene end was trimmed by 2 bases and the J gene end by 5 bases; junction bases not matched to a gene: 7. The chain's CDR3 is CASSEPGQGPNEQYF. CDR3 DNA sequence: TGTGCCAGCAGTGAACCGGGACAGGGACCCAACGAGCAGTACTTC.

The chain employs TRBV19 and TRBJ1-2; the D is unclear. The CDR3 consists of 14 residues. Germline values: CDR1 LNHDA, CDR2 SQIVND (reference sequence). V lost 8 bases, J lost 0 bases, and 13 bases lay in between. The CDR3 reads CASRLGRSNYGYTF. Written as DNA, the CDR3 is TGTGCCAGTCGCCTAGGGAGGTCTAACTATGGCTACACCTTC. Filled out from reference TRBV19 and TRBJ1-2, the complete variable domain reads DGGITQSPKYLFRKEGQNVTLSCEQNLNHDAMYWYRQDPGQGLRLIYYSQIVNDFQKGDIAEGYSVSREKKESFPLTVTSAQKNPTAFYLCASRLGRSNYGYTFGSGTRLTVV.

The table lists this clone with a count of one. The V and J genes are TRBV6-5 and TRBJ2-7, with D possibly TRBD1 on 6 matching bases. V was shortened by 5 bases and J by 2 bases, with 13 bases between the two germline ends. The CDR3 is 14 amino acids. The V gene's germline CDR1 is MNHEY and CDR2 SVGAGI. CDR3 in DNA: TGTGCCAGCAGTACAGGGATTTATACCTACGAGCAGTACTTC. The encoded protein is CASSTGIYTYEQYF.

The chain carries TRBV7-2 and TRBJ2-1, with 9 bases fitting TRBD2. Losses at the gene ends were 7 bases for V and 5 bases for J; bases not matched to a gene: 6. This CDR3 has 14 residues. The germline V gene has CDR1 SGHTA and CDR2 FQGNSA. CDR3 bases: TGTGCCAGCAATCAGCGGGGGGCTGACAATGAGCAGTTCTTC. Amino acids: CASNQRGADNEQFF.

As DNA, the CDR3 is TGTGCCAGCAGCGAACCTGCAGGGGGCGACTATGGCTACACCTTC. Amino acid sequence: CASSEPAGGDYGYTF. This chain uses TRBV3-1 (or the pseudogene TRBV3-2) with TRBJ1-2; TRBD1 matches 8 bases. The CDR3 is 15 residues long. Germline CDR1 LGHDT, CDR2 YNNKEL (reference sequence). Trimming removed 5 bases from V and 3 bases from J; junction bases left unmatched: 8.

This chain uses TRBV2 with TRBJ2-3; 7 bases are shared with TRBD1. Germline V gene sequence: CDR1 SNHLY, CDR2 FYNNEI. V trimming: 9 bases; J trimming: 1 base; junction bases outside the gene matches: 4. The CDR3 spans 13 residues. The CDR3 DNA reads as TGTGCCAGTCGACAGGGTCGCACAGATACGCAGTATTTT. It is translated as CASRQGRTDTQYF.

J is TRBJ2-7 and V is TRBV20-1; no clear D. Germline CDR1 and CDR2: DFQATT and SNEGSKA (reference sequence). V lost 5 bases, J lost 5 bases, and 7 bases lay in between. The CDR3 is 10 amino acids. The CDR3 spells CSAGHNEQYF. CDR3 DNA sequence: TGCAGTGCTGGTCACAACGAGCAGTACTTC.